The rows below give T cell receptor beta chains drawn from one sample of a study of T cell responses to AZD1222 COVID-19 vaccine. Only in-frame clones appear in the TCRdb table, and some are missing; sequencing was by immunoSEQ multiplex PCR. The data show tens of thousands of clones, roughly 80% seen once. This material consisted of peripheral blood, taken 28 days after the second AZD1222 dose. The receptors shown here come from an adult who received the AZD1222 COVID-19 vaccine. The CDR3 runs from the conserved cysteine through the conserved F or W. A D gene is named only where the DNA matches it firmly. Where a row states a size, it is once, few, many or the class of an expanded clone; other rows omit it.

clone_size d_call cdr3_length j_call v_call cdr3_aa cdr3_nt
once NA 15 TRBJ2-3 TRBV5-4 CASTHPEGSTDTQYF TGTGCCAGCACCCACCCGGAGGGGAGCACAGATACGCAGTATTTT
NA TRBD1 17 TRBJ1-1 TRBV11-3 CASSLGGSGGMNTEAFF TGTGCCAGCAGCTTAGGGGGGTCAGGGGGGATGAACACTGAAGCTTTCTTT
NA TRBD1 15 TRBJ2-7 TRBV5-1 CASSLGIRGRREQYF TGCGCCAGCAGCTTGGGTATCAGGGGGCGGAGGGAGCAGTACTTC
NA TRBD2 15 TRBJ2-3 TRBV24-1 CATSGTSGTTDTQYF TGTGCCACCAGTGGGACTAGCGGTACCACAGATACGCAGTATTTT
once TRBD1 14 TRBJ2-7 TRBV18 CASSPGQRAYEQYF TGTGCCAGCTCACCGGGACAGCGAGCCTACGAGCAGTACTTC
few TRBD2 16 TRBJ2-5 TRBV11-2 CASSFLSGSGTETQYF TGTGCCAGCAGCTTCCTTAGCGGGAGTGGGACAGAGACCCAGTACTTC
NA NA 12 TRBJ2-7 TRBV5-6 CASSVQAHEQYF TGTGCCAGCAGCGTACAGGCCCACGAGCAGTACTTC
NA NA 14 TRBJ1-1 TRBV5-1 CASSTNTRNTEAFF TGCGCCAGCAGCACAAACACACGGAACACTGAAGCTTTCTTT
NA NA 13 TRBJ1-1 TRBV11-3 CASSLDLGSGAFF TGTGCCAGCAGCTTAGATCTTGGTTCCGGAGCTTTCTTT
NA NA 16 TRBJ2-7 TRBV4-1 CASSQEVASASYEQYF TGCGCCAGCAGCCAAGAGGTCGCTAGCGCGTCCTACGAGCAGTACTTC
once TRBD2 13 TRBJ2-3 TRBV11-3 CASSLGGTDTQYF TGTGCCAGCAGCTTGGGAGGGACAGATACGCAGTATTTT
few NA 12 TRBJ1-2 TRBV24-1 CATSDSGDGYTF TGTGCCACCAGTGATTCAGGTGATGGCTACACCTTC
NA TRBD2 15 TRBJ2-2 TRBV29-1 CSVRLAGGPTGELFF TGCAGCGTTCGACTAGCGGGAGGACCCACCGGGGAGCTGTTTTTT
NA TRBD1 14 TRBJ1-5 TRBV12-5 CASASTGVGQPQHF TGTGCTAGTGCCTCCACAGGGGTGGGTCAGCCCCAGCATTTT
NA NA 14 TRBJ2-1 TRBV5-1 CASSLSGFNNEQFF TGCGCCAGCAGCTTGTCAGGGTTCAATAATGAGCAGTTCTTC
NA NA 13 TRBJ1-2 TRBV6-2/TRBV6-3 CASSWVQPDGYTF TGTGCCAGCAGTTGGGTGCAGCCCGATGGCTACACCTTC
NA TRBD1 15 TRBJ2-1 TRBV5-1 CASSPSGTGYNEQFF TGCGCCAGCAGCCCCAGCGGGACAGGGTACAATGAGCAGTTCTTC
NA TRBD1 15 TRBJ1-2 TRBV10-3 CAISTSGTAYYGYTF TGTGCCATCAGTACCTCCGGGACAGCTTACTATGGCTACACCTTC
NA TRBD1 13 TRBJ1-6 TRBV5-4 CALGKGAGSPLHF TGTGCCCTAGGAAAGGGGGCCGGTTCACCCCTCCACTTT
few NA 13 TRBJ2-2 TRBV6-5 CASIAPNTGELFF TGTGCCAGCATCGCACCGAACACCGGGGAGCTGTTTTTT
few NA 15 TRBJ1-3 TRBV5-5 CASSLSPQGGNTIYF TGTGCCAGCAGCTTATCTCCGCAGGGCGGGAACACCATATATTTT
NA TRBD1 14 TRBJ1-3 TRBV13 CASSQQGVGNTIYF TGTGCCAGCAGCCAACAGGGGGTCGGAAACACCATATATTTT
NA NA 12 TRBJ1-1 TRBV19 CASSVENTEAFF TGTGCCAGTAGTGTAGAGAACACTGAAGCTTTCTTT
NA NA 15 TRBJ1-5 TRBV19 CASSIISGDNQPQHF TGTGCCAGTAGTATTATTTCTGGAGACAATCAGCCCCAGCATTTT
NA NA 13 TRBJ1-2 TRBV11-2 CASSFGTDYGYTF TGTGCCAGCAGCTTCGGGACGGACTATGGCTACACCTTC
NA NA 14 TRBJ1-4 TRBV18 CASSPGSFNEKLFF TGTGCCAGCTCACCAGGGAGTTTTAATGAAAAACTGTTTTTT
NA TRBD1 15 TRBJ2-7 TRBV19 CASSMLRDRHYEQYF TGTGCCAGTAGTATGCTTCGGGACAGGCACTACGAGCAGTACTTC
NA NA 11 TRBJ2-7 TRBV20-1 CSAGQLYEQYF TGCAGTGCGGGGCAGCTCTACGAGCAGTACTTC
NA NA 15 TRBJ2-3 TRBV15 CATRPGSDRTDTQYF TGTGCCACCAGGCCGGGGAGCGATCGCACAGATACGCAGTATTTT
NA NA 15 TRBJ1-5 TRBV6-1 CASSEGQVGSQPQHF TGTGCCAGCAGTGAAGGTCAGGTAGGAAGTCAGCCCCAGCATTTT
NA NA 17 TRBJ1-5 TRBV5-6 CASSLWRGSGGNQPQHF TGTGCCAGCAGCTTGTGGAGGGGGTCGGGCGGCAATCAGCCCCAGCATTTT
NA TRBD1 16 TRBJ2-1 TRBV5-1 CASSSQDRVTYNEQFF TGCGCCAGCAGCTCACAGGACAGGGTGACCTACAATGAGCAGTTCTTC
NA NA 14 TRBJ1-2 TRBV19 CASSMGDIFYGYTF TGTGCCAGTAGTATGGGGGACATCTTCTATGGCTACACCTTC
once NA 13 TRBJ1-3 TRBV6-5 CASQGWSGNTIYF TGTGCCAGTCAAGGGTGGTCCGGAAACACCATATATTTT
NA TRBD1 15 TRBJ1-2 TRBV3-1/TRBV3-2 CASSLRDSGGYGYTF TGTGCCAGCAGCCTCCGGGACAGCGGTGGCTATGGCTACACCTTC
NA NA 14 TRBJ2-1 TRBV12-5 CASAQANTPNEQFF TGTGCTAGTGCCCAGGCCAATACCCCCAATGAGCAGTTCTTC
few NA 13 TRBJ1-1 TRBV6-2/TRBV6-3 CASSSVTVTEAFF TGTGCCAGCAGTTCGGTTACTGTGACTGAAGCTTTCTTT
once TRBD2 13 TRBJ2-2 TRBV12-3/TRBV12-4 CATTKAGGPGLFF TGTGCCACCACGAAAGCGGGAGGGCCTGGGCTGTTTTTT
NA NA 15 TRBJ2-6 TRBV6-5 CASGTHGSGANVLTF TGTGCCAGCGGCACTCACGGATCTGGGGCCAACGTCCTGACTTTC
NA TRBD2 15 TRBJ2-7 TRBV6-5 CASSPGGVLPYEQYF TGTGCCAGCAGTCCGGGAGGGGTTCTTCCCTACGAGCAGTACTTC
NA NA 15 TRBJ2-3 TRBV12-5 CASGPGHRTTDTQYF TGTGCTAGTGGTCCGGGACATAGAACCACAGATACGCAGTATTTT
few NA 13 TRBJ2-4 TRBV20-1 CSASGPQKNIQYF TGCAGTGCTAGTGGGCCTCAAAAAAACATTCAGTACTTC
NA NA 11 TRBJ2-7 TRBV5-4 CASSTNYEQYF TGTGCCAGCAGCACGAACTACGAGCAGTACTTC
once TRBD1 13 TRBJ1-2 TRBV19 CASSTTGGYGYTF TGTGCCAGTAGTACTACAGGGGGCTATGGCTACACCTTC
few NA 14 TRBJ1-2 TRBV21-1 CASSKVPPREGYTF TGTGCCAGCAGCAAAGTGCCTCCTCGAGAGGGCTACACCTTC